This entry concerns a single T cell receptor beta chain. This specimen comes from a study of blood T cell repertoires in COVID-19. Libraries were prepared by immunoSEQ multiplex PCR; TCRdb keeps only in-frame clonotypes and omits some of them. The sample has fewer than 300,000 clones, approximately 89% seen once; the top ten hold roughly 1.2%. The participants were between 18 and 89 years old and came from under 25 US areas. Researchers sorted participants into cohorts using their self-reported clinical history. Between the trimmed V and J ends, which lost 11 bases and 3 bases, there was a span of 19 bases. The germline V gene has CDR1 MDHEN and CDR2 SYDVKM. The CDR3 runs to 14 residues.

The sequence derives from a woman in her thirties or forties with acute COVID-19. The sequenced material came from PBMCs or T cells enriched from blood (not recorded which). The chain carries TRBV28 and TRBJ1-1; a weak D match, TRBD1 (6 bases). The CDR3 DNA sequence: TGTGCCGTCTGGTCGGGGGGCGCGGACACTGAAGCTTTCTTT. Translated, it gives CAVWSGGADTEAFF.